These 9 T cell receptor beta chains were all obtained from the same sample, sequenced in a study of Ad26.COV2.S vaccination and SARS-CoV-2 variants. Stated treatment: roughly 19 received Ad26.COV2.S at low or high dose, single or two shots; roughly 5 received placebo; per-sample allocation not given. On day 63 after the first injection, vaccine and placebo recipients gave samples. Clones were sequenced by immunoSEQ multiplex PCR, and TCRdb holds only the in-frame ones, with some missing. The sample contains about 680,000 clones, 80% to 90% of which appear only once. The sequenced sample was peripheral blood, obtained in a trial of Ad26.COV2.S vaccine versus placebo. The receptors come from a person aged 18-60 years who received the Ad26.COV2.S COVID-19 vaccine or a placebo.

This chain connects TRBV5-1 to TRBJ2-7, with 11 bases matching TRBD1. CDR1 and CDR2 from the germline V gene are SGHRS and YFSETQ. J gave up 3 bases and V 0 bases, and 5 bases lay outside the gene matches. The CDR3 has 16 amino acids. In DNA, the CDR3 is TGCGCCAGCAGCTTGGCCGGGACAGGGGGTCTCTACGAGCAGTACTTC. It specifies CASSLAGTGGLYEQYF.

As DNA, the CDR3 is TGTGCCAGCAGCTTTGGGAGAGCCAATTCACCCCTCCACTTT. It translates to CASSFGRANSPLHF. This chain joins TRBV7-8 and TRBJ1-6; D not resolved. The ends were cut back, 3 bases at V and 7 bases at J, with 10 bases in the middle. The CDR3 consists of 14 residues. The germline CDR1 and CDR2 sequences are SGHVS and FQNEAQ.

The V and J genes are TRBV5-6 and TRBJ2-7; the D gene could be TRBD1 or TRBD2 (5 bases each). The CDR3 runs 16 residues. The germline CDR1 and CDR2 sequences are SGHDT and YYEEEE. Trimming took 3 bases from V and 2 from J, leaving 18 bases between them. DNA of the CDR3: TGTGCCAGCAGCTGGCGGGCCGGGACCCTAACCTACGAGCAGTACTTC. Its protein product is CASSWRAGTLTYEQYF.

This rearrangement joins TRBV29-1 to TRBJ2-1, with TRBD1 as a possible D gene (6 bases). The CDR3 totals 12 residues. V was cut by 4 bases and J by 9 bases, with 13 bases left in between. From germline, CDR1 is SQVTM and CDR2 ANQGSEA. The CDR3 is CSVGAQGLEQFF. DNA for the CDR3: TGCAGCGTTGGTGCACAGGGTCTTGAGCAGTTCTTC.

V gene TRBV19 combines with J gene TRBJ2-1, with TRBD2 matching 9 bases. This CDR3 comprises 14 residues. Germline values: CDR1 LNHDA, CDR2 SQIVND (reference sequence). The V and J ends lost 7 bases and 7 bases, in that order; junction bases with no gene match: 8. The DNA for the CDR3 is TGTGCCAGTACCCACCCCGGACTAGCGAATGAGCAGTTCTTC. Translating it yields CASTHPGLANEQFF.

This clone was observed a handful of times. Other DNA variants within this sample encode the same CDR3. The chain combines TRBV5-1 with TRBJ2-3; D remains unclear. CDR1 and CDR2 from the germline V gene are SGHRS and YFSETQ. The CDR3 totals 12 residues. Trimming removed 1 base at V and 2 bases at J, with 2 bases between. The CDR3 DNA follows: TGCGCCAGCAGCTTGAACACAGATACGCAGTATTTT. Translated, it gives CASSLNTDTQYF.

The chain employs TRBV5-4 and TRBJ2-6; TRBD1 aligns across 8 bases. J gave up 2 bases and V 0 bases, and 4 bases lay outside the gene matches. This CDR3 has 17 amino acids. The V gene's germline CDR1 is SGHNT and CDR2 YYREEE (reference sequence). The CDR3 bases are TGTGCCAGCAGCTTGGGGACAGGGCGGGCTGGGGCCAACGTCCTGACTTTC. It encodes CASSLGTGRAGANVLTF.

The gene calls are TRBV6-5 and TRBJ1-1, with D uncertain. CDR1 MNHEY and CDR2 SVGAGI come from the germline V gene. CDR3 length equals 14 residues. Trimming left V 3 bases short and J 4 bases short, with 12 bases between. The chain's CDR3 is CASSYLPVATEAFF. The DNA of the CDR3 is TGTGCCAGCAGTTATCTCCCGGTGGCCACTGAAGCTTTCTTT.

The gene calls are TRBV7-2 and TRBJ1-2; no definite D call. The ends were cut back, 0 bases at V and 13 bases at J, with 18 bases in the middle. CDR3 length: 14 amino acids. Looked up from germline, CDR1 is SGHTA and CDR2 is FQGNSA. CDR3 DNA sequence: TGTGCCAGCAGCTTAGCGCTCAGCCCGGTGGAGGTCACCTTC. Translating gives CASSLALSPVEVTF.